These 23 T cell receptor beta chains originate from one sample sequenced in a study of T cells in Graves' hyperthyroidism and ophthalmopathy. From RNA transcripts, TCR beta CDR3 regions were amplified. HTBI primers drove first-round RT-PCR of the TCR CDR3. TCRdb fed the multiplex PCR reads into MiXCR, producing one record per CDR3 protein. This sample has around 600,000 distinct CDR3 sequences, with roughly 15% found just once. The sample was blood. The receptors come from a woman aged 45-59 years with Graves' ophthalmopathy.

This clonotype was observed at least ten times. The V and J genes are TRBV10-3 and TRBJ2-6; 8 nucleotides agree with TRBD1. This CDR3 region has 17 residues. V lost 4 bases, J lost 0 bases, and 5 bases stayed unmatched. In germline, CDR1 is ENHRY, CDR2 SYGVKD. CDR3 amino acids: CAISVQDRVSGANVLTF. CDR3 coding DNA: TGTGCCATCAGTGTACAGGACAGGGTCTCTGGGGCCAACGTCCTGACTTTC.

This clonotype turned up a few times. The rearrangement links TRBV7-4 to TRBJ1-1; D remains ambiguous. CDR3 size: 15 residues. Trimming removed 9 bases at V and 3 bases at J, with 20 bases between. Germline loops: CDR1 SGHVT, CDR2 SQSDAQ. The CDR3, as DNA: TGTGCCAGTAGTAGCCGAGGGAGTTTGGACACTGAAGCTTTCTTT. It translates to CASSSRGSLDTEAFF.

In its sample, this clonotype was seen many times. The rearrangement uses TRBV5-1 and TRBJ2-7, with D possibly being TRBD1 or TRBD2 (5 bases each). V shed 1 base and J shed 1 base, with 12 bases lying between them. The CDR3 runs to 15 residues. CDR1 is SGHRS and CDR2 is YFSETQ in the germline V gene. The CDR3 here is CASSLRVEGSYEQYF. DNA of the CDR3: TGCGCCAGCAGCTTGAGGGTTGAGGGGTCCTACGAGCAGTACTTC.

The chain combines TRBV4-3 with TRBJ1-6; TRBD1 is a possible D gene (6 bases). The ends were cut back, 1 base at V and 10 bases at J, with 14 bases in the middle. Germline loops: CDR1 LGHNA, CDR2 YSLEER. CDR3 length equals 15 residues. As DNA, the CDR3 is TGCGCCAGCAGCCAAGGACAGGCCGGCCGCTCACCCCTCCACTTT. It is translated as CASSQGQAGRSPLHF.

This clonotype was picked up many times. The genes are TRBV20-1 and TRBJ2-7; the match to TRBD2 covers 14 bases. This CDR3 comprises 17 residues. Germline CDR1 DFQATT, CDR2 SNEGSKA (reference sequence). The junction had 7 bases not matched to a gene; V was cut back by 2 bases and J by 1 base. The CDR3, as DNA: TGCAGTGCTAGATCTGGGACTAGCGGGAGAGGTTCCTACGAGCAGTACTTC. Residues: CSARSGTSGRGSYEQYF.

This clonotype appeared a few times. V and J are TRBV7-3 and TRBJ2-7; 7 nucleotides agree with TRBD1. The length of the CDR3 is 15 residues. The V segment lost 3 bases and the J segment 3 bases; nucleotides outside the gene matches: 8. The germline gives CDR1 SGHTA, CDR2 FQGTGA. CDR3 amino acids: CASSFNAGTDYEQYF. In DNA, the CDR3 is TGTGCCAGCAGCTTCAACGCCGGGACAGACTACGAGCAGTACTTC.

This sequence joins TRBV11-1 and TRBJ1-3; the D is unclear. V was shortened by 1 base and J by 4 bases, with 14 bases between the two germline ends. The CDR3 consists of 16 residues. CDR1 and CDR2 (germline): SGHAT, FQDESV (reference sequence). The CDR3 sequence is CASSLGTGRNGNTIYF. CDR3 sequence (DNA): TGTGCCAGCAGCTTAGGTACCGGGAGGAACGGAAACACCATATATTTT.

V usage is TRBV28 and J usage is TRBJ2-2, with TRBD1 matching 7 bases. Germline V gene data show CDR1 as MDHEN and CDR2 as SYDVKM. V trimming: 7 bases; J trimming: 6 bases; junction bases outside the gene matches: 8. The length of the CDR3 is 14 residues. As DNA, the CDR3 is TGTGCCAGCATAATTACCAGGGGGTCCGGGGAGCTGTTTTTT. Its protein product is CASIITRGSGELFF. The full variable domain, its missing parts supplied by reference TRBV28 and TRBJ2-2, is DVKVTQSSRYLVKRTGEKVFLECVQDMDHENMFWYRQDPGLGLRLIYFSYDVKMKEKGDIPEGYSVSREKKERFSLILESASTNQTSMYLCASIITRGSGELFFGEGSRLTVL.

This CDR3 is CASSQYSGPGELFF. DNA of the CDR3: TGCGCCAGCAGCCAGTATAGCGGACCCGGGGAGCTGTTTTTT. V and J are TRBV4-1 and TRBJ2-2, with D perhaps TRBD2 (6 bases). V lost 3 bases, J lost 6 bases, and 11 bases lay in between. The germline V gene encodes CDR1 MGHRA and CDR2 YSYEKL. This CDR3 contains 14 residues.

This clonotype was counted ten times or more. The chain carries TRBV27 and TRBJ1-2; D gene uncertain. The CDR3 covers 13 residues. V was trimmed by 5 bases and J by 4 bases, leaving 11 bases between them. The germline V gene has CDR1 MNHEY and CDR2 SMNVEV (reference sequence). In DNA, the CDR3 is TGTGCCAGCAGTCCCGGACTCGGCTATGGCTACACCTTC. Encoded protein: CASSPGLGYGYTF.

This clonotype has ten or more counts. The chain has TRBV7-2 and TRBJ2-1; 11 nucleotides line up with TRBD2. Germline CDR1 and CDR2: SGHTA and FQGNSA. Trimming cost V 1 base and J 7 bases; bases outside gene matches: 9. The CDR3 extends over 17 amino acids. In DNA form, the CDR3 reads TGTGCCAGCAGCTTAGGAATGGTAGCGGGAGGGGGAAATGAGCAGTTCTTC. Its protein is CASSLGMVAGGGNEQFF.

This clonotype has a count of ten or more. The chain couples TRBV5-6 to TRBJ2-2, with TRBD1 as a possible D gene (5 bases). Looked up from germline, CDR1 is SGHDT and CDR2 is YYEEEE. CDR3 size: 14 residues. Trimming removed 6 bases from V and 2 bases from J, with 11 bases in between. CDR3 sequence (DNA): TGTGCCAGCACCGACAGCCCTAACACCGGGGAGCTGTTTTTT. It specifies CASTDSPNTGELFF.

This sequence joins TRBV19 and TRBJ2-1; 9 bases fit TRBD1. The end of the DNA fits TRBJ2-7 better, so the J call may be wrong. The germline V gene encodes CDR1 LNHDA and CDR2 SQIVND (reference sequence). The CDR3 runs 15 residues. The CDR3 sequence is CASSPGTGYINEQYF. The CDR3 coding sequence is TGTGCCAGTAGCCCCGGGACAGGGTATATCAATGAGCAGTACTTC.

This clonotype appeared a few times. The chain combines TRBV7-9 with TRBJ2-5; TRBD2 matches at 7 bases. Germline lookup yields CDR1 SEHNR and CDR2 FQNEAQ (reference sequence). The CDR3 runs to 16 residues. J lost 9 bases, V lost 1 base, and 14 bases had no gene match. CDR3 sequence reads: CASSLVAGGPRGAQYF. The CDR3 region has the DNA TGTGCCAGCAGCTTAGTGGCAGGTGGGCCCCGGGGGGCCCAGTACTTC.

This clonotype has a count of ten or more. This rearrangement joins TRBV12-3 or TRBV12-4 to TRBJ2-1; D call uncertain. Trimming stripped 5 bases from V and 2 bases from J, with 16 bases between. This CDR3 has 16 amino acids. In DNA, the CDR3 is TGTGCCAGCAGTCCACGCGGAAACGGAGCCTACAATGAGCAGTTCTTC. Protein sequence: CASSPRGNGAYNEQFF.

V gene TRBV9 combines with J gene TRBJ2-7, with a tentative D call TRBD2 (5 bases). The germline CDR1 and CDR2 sequences are SGDLS and YYNGEE. This CDR3 contains 14 residues. V was trimmed by 4 bases and J by 7 bases, leaving 18 bases between them. CDR3 coding DNA: TGTGCCAGCAGCAAAGCGGTGGGAGTAAGTGAGCAGTACTTC. Protein: CASSKAVGVSEQYF.

This clonotype was recorded at least ten times. The chain has TRBV3-1 and TRBJ2-4; D might be TRBD1 (5 bases). V was trimmed by 6 bases and J by 10 bases, leaving 16 bases between them. CDR1 and CDR2 from the germline V gene are LGHDT and YNNKEL (reference sequence). The CDR3 is made up of 13 amino acids. CDR3: CASSGRERVIQYF. The CDR3 coding sequence is TGTGCCAGCAGTGGCAGGGAACGTGTAATTCAGTACTTC.

This clonotype was seen repeatedly, ten times or more. The chain links TRBV12-3 or TRBV12-4 to TRBJ2-7; D ambiguous. The CDR3 contains 12 residues. V was clipped by 5 bases and J by 2 bases, with 7 bases between them. Here the CDR3 DNA reads TGTGCCAGCAGTGGGTATCCCTACGAGCAGTACTTC. Amino acid sequence: CASSGYPYEQYF.

Many counts were recorded for this clonotype. The chain is built from TRBV7-2 and TRBJ2-7, with TRBD2 matching 14 bases. Germline assignment: CDR1 SGHTA and CDR2 FQGNSA. With V trimmed by 4 bases and J by 6 bases, 14 bases remained unmatched. The CDR3 totals 18 residues. The CDR3 reads CASSSIVPGLAGASEQYF. The CDR3 DNA follows: TGTGCCAGCAGCTCTATCGTCCCGGGACTAGCGGGAGCCTCCGAGCAGTACTTC.

This clonotype was counted ten times or more. The CDR3 loop is CASSYAAASNQPQHF. CDR3 in DNA: TGTGCCAGCAGTTACGCGGCGGCCAGCAATCAGCCCCAGCATTTT. The rearrangement joins TRBV6-2 or TRBV6-3 to TRBJ1-5, with D uncertain. The V end was cut by 2 bases, the J end by 1 base, with 9 bases between. CDR3 length: 15 residues. Germline V gene data show CDR1 as MNHEY and CDR2 as SVGEGT.

The rearrangement uses TRBV7-9 and TRBJ2-1; 10 bases fit TRBD2. The CDR3 sequence is 14 residues long. Germline assignment: CDR1 SEHNR and CDR2 FQNEAQ (reference sequence). The junction had 6 bases not matched to a gene; V was cut back by 5 bases and J by 8 bases. The CDR3 loop is CASSPLAGVYEQFF. The CDR3 nucleotides are TGTGCCAGCAGCCCTCTAGCGGGAGTTTATGAGCAGTTCTTC.

This clonotype was picked up many times. The genes are TRBV12-3 or TRBV12-4 and TRBJ1-1, with TRBD1 matching over 8 bases. There are 14 residues in the CDR3. J gave up 1 base and V 5 bases, and 3 bases lay outside the gene matches. CDR3 coding DNA: TGTGCCAGCAGTCCGGACAGGGCGAACACTGAAGCTTTCTTT. This gives the protein CASSPDRANTEAFF.

This clonotype was detected many times. The rearrangement joins TRBV2 to TRBJ2-7; TRBD1 matches 10 bases. Germline CDR1 and CDR2: SNHLY and FYNNEI. This CDR3 region has 13 residues. The trim removed 8 bases at V and 4 bases at J, leaving 5 bases unmatched. CDR3 protein: CASEGTGVYEQYF. Written as DNA, the CDR3 is TGTGCCAGCGAGGGGACAGGGGTGTACGAGCAGTACTTC.